Below, 30 T cell receptor beta chains from the same sample are listed, as sequenced in a study of cytomegalovirus exposure and HLA in healthy donors (dated by TCRdb to 2015 to 2018). Libraries were constructed by the immunoSEQ multiplex PCR assay. For the multiplex PCR, a mixture combining 60 forward primers for TCR Vbeta segments and 13 reverse primers for TCR Jbeta segments was used. Entries here come from immuneACCESS through TCRdb and include only in-frame sequences with V and J called. Some clones fail to appear in such tables; in the studies checked, an unresolved V gene covers under half of the shortfall, and the cause of the remainder is unknown. Counted in this sample were 100,000 to 150,000 clones; 77% of them appeared once. Roughly 13% of the sample belongs to the ten largest clones. Specimen: PBMCs. These TCRs come from a woman in her 40s in good health and CMV-seropositive.

This chain joins TRBV5-1 and TRBJ1-1; the D is unclear. Trimming took off 4 bases at V and 5 bases at J, with 9 bases between the two ends. The CDR3 covers 12 residues. Germline values: CDR1 SGHRS, CDR2 YFSETQ. This CDR3 reads CASSRPGTEAFF. CDR3 bases: TGCGCCAGCAGCCGTCCGGGTACTGAAGCTTTCTTT.

This chain uses TRBV7-9 with TRBJ1-1; a possible D gene is TRBD1 (5 bases). Germline values: CDR1 SEHNR, CDR2 FQNEAQ (reference sequence). The CDR3 spans 13 residues. V gave up 2 bases and J gave up 8 bases, with 12 bases separating them. The CDR3 coding sequence is TGTGCCAGCAGCTTAAGTCAGACAGAAGAAGCTTTCTTT. Its translation is CASSLSQTEEAFF.

The chain employs TRBV5-5 and TRBJ1-3; 9 bases fit TRBD1. Trimming cost V 5 bases and J 2 bases; bases outside gene matches: 5. Germline V gives CDR1 SGHKS, CDR2 YYEKEE (reference sequence). The CDR3 extends over 15 amino acids. CDR3 coding DNA: TGTGCCAGCAGTACGGGACAGGGCACTGGAAACACCATATATTTT. It translates to CASSTGQGTGNTIYF.

This chain connects TRBV6-1 to TRBJ1-2; 8 bases fit TRBD1. Trimming cost V 2 bases and J 4 bases; bases outside gene matches: 6. Germline V lookup: CDR1 MNHNS, CDR2 SASEGT. The CDR3 has 15 amino acids. CDR3 coding DNA: TGTGCCAGCAGTGAATTAGGAGACAGGGGCTATGGCTACACCTTC. It codes for CASSELGDRGYGYTF.

This clone appeared a few times. The chain joins TRBV9 to TRBJ2-2, with a weak D call TRBD1 (7 bases). The length of the CDR3 is 15 residues. Trimming removed 4 bases from V and 4 bases from J, with 14 bases in between. CDR1 and CDR2 (germline): SGDLS, YYNGEE. The CDR3 coding sequence is TGTGCCAGCAGCCCGAGACAGGGAGGCACCGGGGAGCTGTTTTTT. As protein: CASSPRQGGTGELFF.

The V call is TRBV28, the J call TRBJ2-7; 7 bases match TRBD2. The V segment lost 3 bases and the J segment 4 bases; nucleotides outside the gene matches: 9. The germline V gene has CDR1 MDHEN and CDR2 SYDVKM. The CDR3 sequence is 15 residues long. The CDR3 DNA reads as TGTGCCAGCAGTTTTCTGGGAGGGACGGAGTACGAGCAGTACTTC. Translation: CASSFLGGTEYEQYF. Supplemented by reference TRBV28 and TRBJ2-7, the full variable domain reads DVKVTQSSRYLVKRTGEKVFLECVQDMDHENMFWYRQDPGLGLRLIYFSYDVKMKEKGDIPEGYSVSREKKERFSLILESASTNQTSMYLCASSFLGGTEYEQYFGPGTRLTVT.

This sequence joins TRBV6-1 and TRBJ2-1; D is possibly TRBD1 (6 bases). Trimming cost V 5 bases and J 5 bases, with 16 bases left between them. CDR3 size: 15 residues. In germline, CDR1 is MNHNS, CDR2 SASEGT. The CDR3 spells CASSPGHLLNNEQFF. The CDR3 DNA reads as TGTGCCAGCAGTCCGGGACACCTACTCAACAATGAGCAGTTCTTC.

The V gene is TRBV5-1, the J gene TRBJ1-1, with D possibly TRBD1 on 5 matching bases. The CDR3 length is 16 residues. Germline V CDR1 and CDR2: SGHRS, YFSETQ. The V gene lost 4 bases and the J gene lost 1 base, with 17 bases spanning the gap. CDR3 nucleotides: TGCGCCAGCAGCCCCTGGACACTCACTGGGAACACTGAAGCTTTCTTT. It is translated as CASSPWTLTGNTEAFF.

CDR3 coding DNA: TGTGCCAGCAGCTTAGCCGGGGACAGCTCCTACGAGCAGTACTTC. This sequence encodes CASSLAGDSSYEQYF. V and J are TRBV7-8 and TRBJ2-7, with 7 positions matching TRBD1. The CDR3 spans 15 residues. Germline assignment: CDR1 SGHVS and CDR2 FQNEAQ. The J segment lost 0 bases and the V segment lost 0 bases, leaving 2 bases of the junction unmatched.

This clone showed up just a few times. This rearrangement joins TRBV7-2 to TRBJ1-1; a possible D gene is TRBD1 (5 bases). Trimming pared 4 bases from V and 1 base from J, leaving 13 bases between. Germline V CDR1 and CDR2: SGHTA, FQGNSA. This CDR3 is built from 15 residues. CDR3 DNA: TGTGCCAGCAGCTATCAGACAGCTAGGAACACTGAAGCTTTCTTT. It translates to CASSYQTARNTEAFF.

V is TRBV7-6 and J is TRBJ2-5; D possibly corresponds to TRBD1 (5 bases). CDR3 length: 15 amino acids. Germline V gene sequence: CDR1 SGHVS, CDR2 FNYEAQ. Trimming cost V 5 bases and J 5 bases, with 18 bases left between them. CDR3: CASSITSGNGETQYF. DNA for the CDR3: TGTGCCAGCAGCATTACCTCAGGGAATGGGGAGACCCAGTACTTC.

The chain links TRBV4-2 to TRBJ1-2, with 9 bases identical to TRBD1. The V gene's germline CDR1 is LGHNA and CDR2 YNFKEQ. This CDR3 contains 13 residues. V was pared by 5 bases and J by 8 bases, with 6 bases of the junction left unmatched. CDR3 DNA sequence: TGTGCCAGCAGCTCGGGACAGGGAGAGGGCTACACCTTC. Protein product: CASSSGQGEGYTF.

This sequence joins TRBV29-1 and TRBJ2-7, with unresolved D. Deletions cut 3 bases from V and 1 base from J, with 4 bases between. The germline V gene has CDR1 SQVTM and CDR2 ANQGSEA. The CDR3 contains 11 residues. The CDR3 sequence is CSVEQSYEQYF. CDR3 nucleotides: TGCAGCGTTGAGCAGTCCTACGAGCAGTACTTC.

The rearrangement joins TRBV11-2 to TRBJ2-7; tentative D call: TRBD2 (5 bases). The CDR3 runs 16 residues. In germline, CDR1 is SGHAT, CDR2 FQNNGV. The ends were cut back, 1 base at V and 3 bases at J, with 16 bases in the middle. The CDR3 reads CASSLAGSVSLYEQYF. In DNA, the CDR3 is TGTGCCAGCAGCTTAGCGGGTAGCGTTTCCCTCTACGAGCAGTACTTC.

The sample holds a few counts of this clone. The chain carries TRBV6-1 and TRBJ2-7; TRBD2 agrees at 14 bases. CDR1 MNHNS and CDR2 SASEGT come from the germline V gene. With 6 bases clipped from V and 5 bases from J, the junction kept 3 bases outside the gene matches. CDR3 size: 14 residues. CDR3 coding DNA: TGTGCCAGCAGAGGACTAGCGGGAGGACACGAGCAGTACTTC. Encoded protein: CASRGLAGGHEQYF.

The rearrangement uses TRBV7-9 and TRBJ2-5; D is ambiguous. Germline CDR1 reads SEHNR; CDR2 reads FQNEAQ (reference sequence). The CDR3 has 14 residues. The V gene lost 1 base and the J gene lost 2 bases, with 8 bases spanning the gap. CDR3 sequence (DNA): TGTGCCAGCAGCTTAGTGGGCCGTCAAGAGACCCAGTACTTC. This codes for CASSLVGRQETQYF.

This clone has a handful of counts. The V gene is TRBV14, the J gene TRBJ1-1; no reliable D call. The V end lost 3 bases, the J end lost 0 bases, and 11 bases lay between the germline ends. This CDR3 is built from 15 residues. The germline V gene has CDR1 SGHDN and CDR2 FVKESK. The CDR3 DNA reads TGTGCCAGCAGCCACAGACACCCCATGAACACTGAAGCTTTCTTT. Residues: CASSHRHPMNTEAFF.

This sequence joins TRBV9 and TRBJ2-2, with 15 bases aligning to TRBD2. Trimming removed 4 bases from V and 2 bases from J; junction bases left unmatched: 9. This CDR3 has 19 amino acids. Germline V lookup: CDR1 SGDLS, CDR2 YYNGEE. CDR3 sequence: CASSLGLAGGGFNTGELFF. DNA of the CDR3: TGTGCCAGCAGCCTCGGACTAGCGGGAGGGGGTTTTAACACCGGGGAGCTGTTTTTT.

This clone was observed a handful of times. The chain carries TRBV7-9 and TRBJ2-5; tentative D call: TRBD2 (6 bases). The germline V and J ends were trimmed by 1 base and 2 bases, with 8 bases remaining between them. The CDR3 contains 14 residues. CDR1 is SEHNR, CDR2 FQNEAQ, per germline (reference sequence). CDR3 bases: TGTGCCAGCAGCTTAGATAGCGGACAAGAGACCCAGTACTTC. Its translation: CASSLDSGQETQYF.

This rearrangement joins TRBV5-4 to TRBJ1-5; D might be TRBD1 (5 bases). Germline V gene sequence: CDR1 SGHNT, CDR2 YYREEE (reference sequence). Trimming shortened V by 0 bases and J by 7 bases, and 14 bases separated the two germline ends. The CDR3 extends over 15 amino acids. The DNA of the CDR3 is TGTGCCAGCAGCTTGGAACCGGGGAGGGACCAGCCCCAGCATTTT. Residues: CASSLEPGRDQPQHF.

This chain joins TRBV19 and TRBJ2-4; 7 bases fit TRBD1. Germline CDR1 is LNHDA and CDR2 is SQIVND (reference sequence). The CDR3 contains 16 residues. V was clipped by 6 bases and J by 0 bases; unmatched bases: 8. CDR3 sequence: CASRPTGNIAKNIQYF. CDR3 DNA sequence: TGTGCCAGTAGGCCGACAGGGAATATAGCCAAAAACATTCAGTACTTC.

This sequence joins TRBV5-6 and TRBJ2-7; 13 bases align to TRBD2. With V trimmed by 4 bases and J by 5 bases, 12 bases remained unmatched. Germline CDR1 is SGHDT and CDR2 is YYEEEE. This CDR3 has 17 amino acids. CDR3 in amino acids: CASSAIRTSGSRHEQYF. In DNA form, the CDR3 reads TGTGCCAGCAGCGCCATTCGGACTAGCGGGAGTAGGCACGAGCAGTACTTC.

The genes are TRBV5-1 and TRBJ2-3; TRBD2 matches at 8 bases. Per the germline V gene, CDR1 is SGHRS and CDR2 is YFSETQ. This CDR3 contains 14 residues. Trimming took 7 bases from V and 6 from J; bases not matched to a gene: 10. The CDR3 reads CASRRAGDEDTQYF. CDR3 nucleotide sequence: TGCGCCAGCCGAAGAGCGGGAGATGAGGATACGCAGTATTTT.

This clone was counted only a few times. The gene calls are TRBV10-1 and TRBJ1-2; TRBD1 aligns across 7 bases. The CDR3 is made up of 13 amino acids. The trim removed 7 bases at V and 5 bases at J, leaving 7 bases unmatched. Germline loops: CDR1 WNHNN, CDR2 SYGVQD (reference sequence). For the CDR3, the DNA is TGCGCCAGCAATACCGACAGGGAGTATGGCTACACCTTC. Its translation: CASNTDREYGYTF.

The chain recombines TRBV4-1 with TRBJ2-1, with 16 bases that match TRBD2. CDR3 length equals 17 residues. The germline V gene encodes CDR1 MGHRA and CDR2 YSYEKL. V lost 3 bases, J lost 4 bases, and 3 bases stayed unmatched. The CDR3 sequence is CASSQGLAGGVYNEQFF. CDR3 nucleotides: TGCGCCAGCAGCCAGGGACTAGCGGGAGGGGTATACAATGAGCAGTTCTTC.

The V and J genes are TRBV28 and TRBJ2-7; D is uncertain. The V gene lost 7 bases and the J gene lost 2 bases, with 12 bases spanning the gap. The CDR3 contains 13 residues. CDR1 and CDR2 from the germline V gene are MDHEN and SYDVKM. CDR3 nucleotide sequence: TGTGCCAGCACCTTAACTGAGACCTACGAGCAGTACTTC. Encoded protein: CASTLTETYEQYF.

The CDR3 region has the DNA TGTGCCAGCAGCTCCTCAGGGGGCACAGATACGCAGTATTTT. Translating gives CASSSSGGTDTQYF. The V call is TRBV7-3, the J call TRBJ2-3; tentative D call: TRBD1 (6 bases). V dropped 4 bases and J dropped 1 base, with 9 bases sitting between them. The CDR3 loop spans 14 amino acids. The germline V gene has CDR1 SGHTA and CDR2 FQGTGA.

The chain is built from TRBV10-3 and TRBJ2-3, with 14 bases lining up with TRBD2. J was trimmed by 5 bases and V by 6 bases; bases with no gene match: 1. Germline-derived CDR1 and CDR2 are ENHRY and SYGVKD. This CDR3 is built from 14 residues. CDR3 sequence (DNA): TGTGCCATCAGCGGACTAGCGGGAGGAGATACGCAGTATTTT. As protein: CAISGLAGGDTQYF.

The chain recombines TRBV2 with TRBJ2-7; 9 bases line up with TRBD2. Germline values: CDR1 SNHLY, CDR2 FYNNEI. The CDR3 is 15 amino acids. The J segment lost 3 bases and the V segment lost 7 bases, leaving 10 bases of the junction unmatched. CDR3 in amino acids: CASNSGGRAYYEQYF. The CDR3, as DNA: TGTGCCAGCAACTCCGGCGGGAGGGCCTACTACGAGCAGTACTTC.

The V gene is TRBV6-5, the J gene TRBJ2-2; D is unclear. The CDR3 is 11 amino acids. V was pared by 2 bases and J by 9 bases, with 4 bases between. Germline V gene lookup returns CDR1 MNHEY and CDR2 SVGAGI. The CDR3 DNA sequence: TGTGCCAGCAGTTACGGGCGGGAGCTGTTTTTT. Translated: CASSYGRELFF.